These T cell receptor beta chains were read from a single sample in a study of CD8 T cells in Susac syndrome. TCRdb re-called the immunoSEQ multiplex PCR reads through MiXCR, storing one row per CDR3 protein. The profile shows some 76,000 distinct CDR3 sequences, 90% to 95% of them singletons. The sample was CD8+ T cells from PBMCs. The receptors shown here come from a human donor with multiple sclerosis. The CDR3 runs from the conserved cysteine through the conserved F or W. A D gene is named only where the DNA matches it firmly. A row's size may be missing; if present it is once, few, many or a size class.

clone_size: -
d_call: -
j_call: TRBJ1-1
v_call: TRBV19
cdr3_nt: TGTGCCAGTACCCCGGGGTTCGGGACTGAAGCTTTCTTT
cdr3_aa: CASTPGFGTEAFF

clone_size: -
d_call: -
j_call: TRBJ2-3
v_call: TRBV25-1
cdr3_nt: TGTGCCAGCAGTGAATTAGAAGGGTTCCCAGATACGCAGTATTTT
cdr3_aa: CASSELEGFPDTQYF

clone_size: -
d_call: -
j_call: TRBJ2-1
v_call: TRBV7-9
cdr3_nt: TGTGCCAGCAGCTTAGCGTTTGAGCAGTTCTTC
cdr3_aa: CASSLAFEQFF

clone_size: -
d_call: -
j_call: TRBJ2-3
v_call: TRBV19
cdr3_nt: TGTGCCAGTAGCCCGGACCTTTTCTTCACAGATACGCAGTATTTT
cdr3_aa: CASSPDLFFTDTQYF

clone_size: -
d_call: -
j_call: TRBJ2-3
v_call: TRBV6-1
cdr3_nt: TGTGCCAGCAGTACCCCAGGGTCGACTAGCACAGATACGCAGTATTTT
cdr3_aa: CASSTPGSTSTDTQYF

clone_size: -
d_call: TRBD2
j_call: TRBJ2-1
v_call: TRBV7-2
cdr3_nt: TGTGCCAGCAGCTTATGGGCGGGAGAGGTAGACAATGAGCAGTTCTTC
cdr3_aa: CASSLWAGEVDNEQFF

clone_size: -
d_call: -
j_call: TRBJ2-1
v_call: TRBV11-2
cdr3_nt: TGTGCCAGCAGCTCGACCGTTGCGGGGTACAATGAGCAGTTCTTC
cdr3_aa: CASSSTVAGYNEQFF

clone_size: once
d_call: -
j_call: TRBJ2-3
v_call: TRBV29-1
cdr3_nt: TGCAGCGTTGAAGACCCGCACCCGACGGCAGCGGGCACAGATACGCAGTATTTT
cdr3_aa: CSVEDPHPTAAGTDTQYF

clone_size: -
d_call: -
j_call: TRBJ2-1
v_call: TRBV9
cdr3_nt: TGTGCCAGCAGCTCCTCGAAGGAGCAGTTCTTC
cdr3_aa: CASSSSKEQFF

clone_size: -
d_call: -
j_call: TRBJ2-7
v_call: TRBV30
cdr3_nt: TGTGCCTGGAGTGTAACGGGAACCTACGAGCAGTACTTC
cdr3_aa: CAWSVTGTYEQYF

clone_size: -
d_call: TRBD2
j_call: TRBJ2-1
v_call: TRBV4-2
cdr3_nt: TGTGCCAGCAGCCCAACGGGCGCGGGGGGGAACAATGAGCAGTTCTTC
cdr3_aa: CASSPTGAGGNNEQFF

clone_size: -
d_call: -
j_call: TRBJ2-3
v_call: TRBV20-1
cdr3_nt: TGCAGTGCTAGAGTTTCGGGACAACAAACAGATACGCAGTATTTT
cdr3_aa: CSARVSGQQTDTQYF

clone_size: -
d_call: -
j_call: TRBJ1-4
v_call: TRBV7-2
cdr3_nt: TGTGCCAGCAGCTCCGGACTCTGGCCAACTAATGAAAAACTGTTTTTT
cdr3_aa: CASSSGLWPTNEKLFF

clone_size: -
d_call: TRBD2
j_call: TRBJ2-7
v_call: TRBV27
cdr3_nt: TGTGCCAGCAGTTTAAGCGGGACCCACTACGAGCAGTACTTC
cdr3_aa: CASSLSGTHYEQYF

clone_size: -
d_call: TRBD1
j_call: TRBJ1-6
v_call: TRBV30
cdr3_nt: TGTGCCTGGTCCGAGGGACAGGGACATTCACCCCTCCACTTT
cdr3_aa: CAWSEGQGHSPLHF

clone_size: -
d_call: -
j_call: TRBJ2-7
v_call: TRBV28
cdr3_nt: TGTGCCAGCAGTTCCAAAACAGGGTTCACGTACGAGCAGTACTTC
cdr3_aa: CASSSKTGFTYEQYF

clone_size: -
d_call: TRBD2
j_call: TRBJ2-2
v_call: TRBV5-6
cdr3_nt: TGTGCCAGCAGCCCGGGACTAGCGGGGGTCGGGGAGCTGTTTTTT
cdr3_aa: CASSPGLAGVGELFF

clone_size: -
d_call: -
j_call: TRBJ2-2
v_call: TRBV5-4
cdr3_nt: TGTGCCAGCAGCTCTAGCCCCGACGGGACCGGGGAGCTGTTTTTT
cdr3_aa: CASSSSPDGTGELFF